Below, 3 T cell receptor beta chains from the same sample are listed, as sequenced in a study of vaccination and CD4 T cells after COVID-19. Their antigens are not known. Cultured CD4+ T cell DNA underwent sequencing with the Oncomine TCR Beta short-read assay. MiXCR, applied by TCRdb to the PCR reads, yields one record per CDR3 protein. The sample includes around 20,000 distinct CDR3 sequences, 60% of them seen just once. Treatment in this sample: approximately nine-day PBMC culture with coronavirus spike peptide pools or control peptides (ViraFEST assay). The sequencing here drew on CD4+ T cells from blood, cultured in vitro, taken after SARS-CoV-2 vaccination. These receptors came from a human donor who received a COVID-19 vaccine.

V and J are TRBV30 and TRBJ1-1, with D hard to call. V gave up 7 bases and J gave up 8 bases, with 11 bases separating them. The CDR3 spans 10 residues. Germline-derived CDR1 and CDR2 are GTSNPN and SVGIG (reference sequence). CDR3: CASITVEAFF. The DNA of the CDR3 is TGTGCCTCGATTACAGTCGAAGCTTTCTTT. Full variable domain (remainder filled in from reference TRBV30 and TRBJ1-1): SQTIHQWPATLVQPVGSPLSLECTVEGTSNPNLYWYRQAAGRGLQLLFYSVGIGQISSEVPQNLSASRPQDRQFILSSKKLLLSDSGFYLCASITVEAFFGQGTRLTVV.

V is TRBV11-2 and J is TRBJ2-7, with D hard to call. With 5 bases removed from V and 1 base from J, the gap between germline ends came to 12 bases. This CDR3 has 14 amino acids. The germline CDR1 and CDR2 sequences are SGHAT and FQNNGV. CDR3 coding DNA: TGTGCCAGCAGCAAACCCCCAGGTTCCTACGAGCAGTACTTC. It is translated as CASSKPPGSYEQYF.

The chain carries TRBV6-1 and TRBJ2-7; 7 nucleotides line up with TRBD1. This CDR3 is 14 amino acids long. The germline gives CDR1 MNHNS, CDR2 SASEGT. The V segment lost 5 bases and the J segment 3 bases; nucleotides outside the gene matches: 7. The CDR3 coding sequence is TGTGCCAGCAGTACCCAAGCAGGGGGCTACGAGCAGTACTTC. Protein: CASSTQAGGYEQYF.